This T cell receptor (beta chain) is from a study of cytomegalovirus exposure and HLA in healthy donors. The CDR3 has 13 residues. Between the trimmed V and J ends, which lost 4 bases and 8 bases, there was a span of 14 bases. Per germline, CDR1 MDHEN and CDR2 SYDVKM. PCR was performed using 60 Vbeta and 13 Jbeta primers. Data came from immunoSEQ multiplex PCR; TCRdb stores just in-frame clones and leaves some out. The sample shows about 160,000 clones, approximately 70% of them seen only once. Sample: PBMCs. This clonotype originated in a middle-aged man in good health and CMV-seropositive. This rearrangement joins TRBV28 to TRBJ1-2, with D maybe TRBD1 (6 bases). The chain's CDR3 is CASSSGTRQGYTF. In DNA form, the CDR3 reads TGTGCCAGCAGTTCCGGGACAAGGCAAGGCTACACCTTC.